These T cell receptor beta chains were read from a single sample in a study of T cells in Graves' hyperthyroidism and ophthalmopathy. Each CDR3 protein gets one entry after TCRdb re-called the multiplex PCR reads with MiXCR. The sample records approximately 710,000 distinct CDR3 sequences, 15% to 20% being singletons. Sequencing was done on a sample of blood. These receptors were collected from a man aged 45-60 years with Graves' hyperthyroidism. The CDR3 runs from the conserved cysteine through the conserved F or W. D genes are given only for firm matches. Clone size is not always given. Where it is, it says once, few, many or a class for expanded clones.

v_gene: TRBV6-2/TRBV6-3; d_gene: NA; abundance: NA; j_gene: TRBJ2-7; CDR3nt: TGTGCCAGCAGTTACCGGGATAAGGCCTACGAGCAGTACTTC; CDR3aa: CASSYRDKAYEQYF
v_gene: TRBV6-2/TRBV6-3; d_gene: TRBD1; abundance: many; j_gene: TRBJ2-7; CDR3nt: TGTGCCAGCAGTTACTCGATCGGGACAGGGTCCTACGAGCAGTACTTC; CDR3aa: CASSYSIGTGSYEQYF
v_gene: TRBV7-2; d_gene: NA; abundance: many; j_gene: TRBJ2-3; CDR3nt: TGTGCCAGCAGCTTTCGTCGGGACGATACGCAGTATTTT; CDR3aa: CASSFRRDDTQYF
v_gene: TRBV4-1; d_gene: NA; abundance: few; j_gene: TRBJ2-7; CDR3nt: TGCGCCAGCAGCCCAGCTAGCGCCTCCTACGAGCAGTACTTC; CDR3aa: CASSPASASYEQYF
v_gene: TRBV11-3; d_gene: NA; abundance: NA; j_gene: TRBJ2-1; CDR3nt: TGTGCCAGCAGTGGGGGTTGGACGGGGGATGAGCAGTTCTTC; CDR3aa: CASSGGWTGDEQFF
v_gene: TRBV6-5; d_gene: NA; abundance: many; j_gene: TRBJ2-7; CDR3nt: TGTGCCAGCAGTTACTCGAACGGGGTATCCTACGAGCAGTACTTC; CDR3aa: CASSYSNGVSYEQYF
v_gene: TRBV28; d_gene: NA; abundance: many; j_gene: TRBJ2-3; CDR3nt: TGTGCCAGCAGTTTCCCCCCGTCGGGGACAGATACGCAGTATTTT; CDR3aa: CASSFPPSGTDTQYF
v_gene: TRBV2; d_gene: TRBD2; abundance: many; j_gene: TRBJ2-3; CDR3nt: TGTGCCAGCAGGGGGGGACTAGTCGGGACAGATACGCAGTATTTT; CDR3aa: CASRGGLVGTDTQYF
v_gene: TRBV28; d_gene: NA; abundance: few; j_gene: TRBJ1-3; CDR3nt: TGTGCCAGCAGTTCAACAGGGAGTACTGGAAACACCATATATTTT; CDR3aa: CASSSTGSTGNTIYF
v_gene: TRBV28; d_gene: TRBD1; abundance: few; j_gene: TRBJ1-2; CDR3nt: TGTGCCAGCATGGGGGACAGGTTTGGCTACACCTTC; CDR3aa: CASMGDRFGYTF
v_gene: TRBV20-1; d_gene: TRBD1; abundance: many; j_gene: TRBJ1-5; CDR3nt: TGCAGTGGAGTTACAGGGGATAGTCAGCCCCAGCATTTT; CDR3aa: CSGVTGDSQPQHF
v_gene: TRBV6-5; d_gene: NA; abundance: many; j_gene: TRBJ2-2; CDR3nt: TGTGCCAGCAGTTACTCGAGTACCCGTGGCGAAACCGGGGAGCTGTTTTTT; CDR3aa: CASSYSSTRGETGELFF
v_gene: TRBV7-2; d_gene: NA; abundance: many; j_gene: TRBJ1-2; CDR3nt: TGTGCCAGCAGCATGGACATGAACTATGGCTACACCTTC; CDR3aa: CASSMDMNYGYTF
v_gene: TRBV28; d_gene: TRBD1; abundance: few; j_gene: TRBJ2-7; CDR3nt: TGTGCCAGCAGTCCTTCCGGGACAGGTCCCGACGAGCAGTACTTC; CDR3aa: CASSPSGTGPDEQYF
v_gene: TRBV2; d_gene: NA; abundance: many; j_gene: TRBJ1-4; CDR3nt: TGTGCCAGCCGAACCGGGACGGAGAATGAAAAACTGTTTTTT; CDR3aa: CASRTGTENEKLFF
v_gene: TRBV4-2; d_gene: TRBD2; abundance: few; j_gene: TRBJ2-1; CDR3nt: TGTGCCAGCAGCCATTCCTATGGGACTAGAAACGAGCAGTTCTTC; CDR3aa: CASSHSYGTRNEQFF
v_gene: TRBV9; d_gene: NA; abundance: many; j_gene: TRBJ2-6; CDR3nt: TGTGCCAGCAGCGTACGTGGAACTGGGGCCAACGTCCTGACTTTC; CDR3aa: CASSVRGTGANVLTF
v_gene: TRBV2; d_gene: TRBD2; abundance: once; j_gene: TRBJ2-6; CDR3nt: TGTGCCAGCCTGGGACTAGCTCTACTTCCTGGGGCCAACGTCCTGACTTTC; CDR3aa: CASLGLALLPGANVLTF
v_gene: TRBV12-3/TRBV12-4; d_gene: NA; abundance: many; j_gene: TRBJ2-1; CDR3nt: TGTGCCAGCGGGCAACAGGCCAACAATGAGCAGTTCTTC; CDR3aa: CASGQQANNEQFF
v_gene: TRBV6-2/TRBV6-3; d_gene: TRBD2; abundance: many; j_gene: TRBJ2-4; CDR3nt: TGTGCCAGCAGTTTCGGGCTTAGCGGGAGAGGGAGAAACATTCAGTACTTC; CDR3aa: CASSFGLSGRGRNIQYF
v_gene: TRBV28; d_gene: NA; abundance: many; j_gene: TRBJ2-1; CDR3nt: TGTGCCAGCAGTCCAACTGCGAGCTCCTACAATGAGCAGTTCTTC; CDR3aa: CASSPTASSYNEQFF
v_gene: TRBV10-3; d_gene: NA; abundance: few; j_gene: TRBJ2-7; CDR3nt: TGTGCCATCAGCGACCGACAGGGAGGACCCGAGCAGTACTTC; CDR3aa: CAISDRQGGPEQYF
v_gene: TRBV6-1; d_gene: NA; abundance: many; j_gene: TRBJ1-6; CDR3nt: TGTGCCAGCAGGGTGGGGGTTTATAATTCACCCCTCCACTTT; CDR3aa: CASRVGVYNSPLHF
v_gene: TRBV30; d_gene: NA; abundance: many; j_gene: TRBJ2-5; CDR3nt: TGTGCCTGGAGGGGTGAGACCCAGTACTTC; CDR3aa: CAWRGETQYF
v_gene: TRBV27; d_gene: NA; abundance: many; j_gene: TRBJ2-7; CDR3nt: TGTGCCAGCAGTATAGACTCCTACGAGCAGTACTTC; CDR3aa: CASSIDSYEQYF
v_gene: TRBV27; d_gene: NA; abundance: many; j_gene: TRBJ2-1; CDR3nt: TGTGCCAGCAGTTTATTGCTCGACAATGAGCAGTTCTTC; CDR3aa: CASSLLLDNEQFF
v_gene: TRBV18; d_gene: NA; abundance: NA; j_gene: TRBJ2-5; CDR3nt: TGTGCCAGCTCACCACCGACTTCTTCTAGGGGAGAGACCCAGTACTTC; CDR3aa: CASSPPTSSRGETQYF
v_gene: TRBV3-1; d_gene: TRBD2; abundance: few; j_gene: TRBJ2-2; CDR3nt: TGTGCCAGCAGCTCCTATGGACTAGCGGGAGAAACTGGGGAGCTGTTTTTT; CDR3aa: CASSSYGLAGETGELFF
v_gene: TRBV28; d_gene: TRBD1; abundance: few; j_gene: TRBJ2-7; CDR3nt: TGTGCCAGCAGCTCGACAGGGGGCATCCACGAGCAGTACTTC; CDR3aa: CASSSTGGIHEQYF
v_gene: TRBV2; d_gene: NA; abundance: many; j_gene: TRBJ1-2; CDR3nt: TGTGCCAGCAGGCCCATTAACTATGGCTACACCTTC; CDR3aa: CASRPINYGYTF
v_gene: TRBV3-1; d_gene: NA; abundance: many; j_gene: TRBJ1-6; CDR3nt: TGTGCCAGCAGCCAAGATTGGGCAGAAAATTCACCCCTCCACTTT; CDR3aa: CASSQDWAENSPLHF
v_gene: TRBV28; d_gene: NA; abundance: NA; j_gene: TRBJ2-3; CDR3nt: TGTGCCAGCAGTTTACATACACTCACAGATACGCAGTATTTT; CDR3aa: CASSLHTLTDTQYF
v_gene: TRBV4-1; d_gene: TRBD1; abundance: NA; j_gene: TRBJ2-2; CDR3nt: TGCGCCAGCAGCCTTGGCCCTGGGACAGGGTCCCTCACCGGGGAGCTGTTTTTT; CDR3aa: CASSLGPGTGSLTGELFF
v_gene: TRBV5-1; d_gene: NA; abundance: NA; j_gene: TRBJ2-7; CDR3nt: TGCGCCAGCAGCCTTAGCGGCAATCCCTCCTACGAGCAGTACTTC; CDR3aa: CASSLSGNPSYEQYF
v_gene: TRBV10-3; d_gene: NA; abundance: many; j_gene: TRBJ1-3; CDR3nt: TGTGCCATCAGTGGCTGGGAAAACACCATATATTTT; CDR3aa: CAISGWENTIYF
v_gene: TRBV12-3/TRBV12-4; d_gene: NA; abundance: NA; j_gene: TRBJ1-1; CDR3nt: TGTGCCAGCAGTTCTGGGTATAGCACTGAAGCTTTCTTT; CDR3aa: CASSSGYSTEAFF
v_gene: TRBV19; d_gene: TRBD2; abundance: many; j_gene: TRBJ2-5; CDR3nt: TGTGCCAGTAGTCCGGGACTAGCGGGAGCCGGGGAGACCCAGTACTTC; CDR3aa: CASSPGLAGAGETQYF
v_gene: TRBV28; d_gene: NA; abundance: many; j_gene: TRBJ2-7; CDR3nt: TGTGCCAGCACCCCCCAGGGGGGATTCACCTACGAGCAGTACTTC; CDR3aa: CASTPQGGFTYEQYF
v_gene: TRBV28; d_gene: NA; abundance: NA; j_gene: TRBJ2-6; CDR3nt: TGTGCCAGCAGTTTAGCTCAGACTAGCTCTGGGGCCAACGTCCTGACTTTC; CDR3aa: CASSLAQTSSGANVLTF
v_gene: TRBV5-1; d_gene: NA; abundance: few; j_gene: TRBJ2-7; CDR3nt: TGCGCCAGCAGCTCGCCGGGGGAGAGGCCATCAACCTACGAGCAGTACTTC; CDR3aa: CASSSPGERPSTYEQYF
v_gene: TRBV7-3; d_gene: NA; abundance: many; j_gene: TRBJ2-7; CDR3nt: TGTGCCAGCAGCCCATTTGGAGGGACCTACGAGCAGTACTTC; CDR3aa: CASSPFGGTYEQYF
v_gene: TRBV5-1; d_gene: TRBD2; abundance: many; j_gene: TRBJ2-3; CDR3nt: TGCGCCAGCAGAGAGCGGGGAACAGATACGCAGTATTTT; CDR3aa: CASRERGTDTQYF
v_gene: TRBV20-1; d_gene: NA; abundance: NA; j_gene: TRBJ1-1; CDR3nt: TGCAGTGCTAGAGATCCGGGTGAGGGGCCTGAAGCTTTCTTT; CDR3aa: CSARDPGEGPEAFF